The present T cell receptor (beta chain) was sequenced within a study of blood T cell repertoires in COVID-19. The wider study: From T cells, B-cell-depleted T cells, or PBMCs came the material, which was cDNA or gDNA.

V was pared by 2 bases and J by 3 bases, with 10 bases between. Per the germline V gene, CDR1 is SQVTM and CDR2 is ANQGSEA. The CDR3 has 13 amino acids. In the study's own analysis: Amplification of reference gene primers was used by the study to estimate nucleated cell counts. Libraries were prepared by immunoSEQ multiplex PCR; TCRdb keeps only in-frame clonotypes and omits some of them. V and J calls and clone size are those listed in that table; D and trimming were worked out from the DNA. The repertoire holds some 250,000 clones, around 81% seen once, with 2.5% to 3.5% in the top ten. The specimen was peripheral blood. The chain has TRBV29-1 and TRBJ1-1; D unresolved. The clonotype originates from a woman aged 55-70 years with active or convalescent COVID-19. CDR3 DNA: TGCAGCGTTGAATTGATTCGGGACACTGAAGCTTTCTTT. Protein sequence: CSVELIRDTEAFF. The variable domain in full, with the rest retrieved from reference TRBV29-1 and TRBJ1-1, is SAVISQKPSRDICQRGTSLTIQCQVDSQVTMMFWYRQQPGQSLTLIATANQGSEATYESGFVIDKFPISRPNLTFSTLTVSNMSPEDSSIYLCSVELIRDTEAFFGQGTRLTVV.